This T cell receptor beta chain appears in the sequencing data of a study of T cells of healthy individuals. This clonotype was detected ten times or more. CDR1 and CDR2 from the germline V gene are MNHEY and SVGAGI. The CDR3 runs 15 residues. Trimming took 7 bases from V and 4 from J; bases not matched to a gene: 10. Using its own MiXCR run on the 5' RACE reads, TCRdb lists one record per CDR3 protein. The table lists 100,000 or so distinct CDR3 sequences, approximately 16% of them singletons. The sequence was obtained from a human donor in good health. The V and J genes are TRBV6-5 and TRBJ2-5; 9 positions agree with TRBD2. The CDR3 DNA sequence: TGTGCCAGCACATCGAGGGGACTAGCCGGAGAGACCCAGTACTTC. Its translation is CASTSRGLAGETQYF.